These 20 T cell receptor beta chains share one sample of origin, sequenced in a study of blood T cell repertoires in COVID-19. Some clones are missing from TCRdb's copy, which holds only in-frame ones; the method was immunoSEQ multiplex PCR. Among roughly 150,000 clones listed, around four fifths were seen once. The sample comprised PBMCs or T cells enriched from blood (not recorded which). Receptors were obtained from a woman between 35 and 50 years old who had recovered from COVID-19.

In regard to this clone: The DNA is left out, because the CDR3 cannot be placed on it with certainty; the CDR3 is given as TCRdb lists it. This chain connects TRBV6-1 to TRBJ1-6; the D call in the table, TRBD1, was not verified against the DNA. In germline, CDR1 is MNHNS, CDR2 SASEGT. The CDR3 adds up to 14 amino acids, both ends counted. The CDR3 loop reads CASILDRGTSPLHF.

The chain uses TRBV11-1 and TRBJ2-5, with 8 bases fitting TRBD2. Trimming cost V 3 bases and J 4 bases; bases outside gene matches: 7. CDR3 length: 15 amino acids. Looked up from germline, CDR1 is SGHAT and CDR2 is FQDESV (reference sequence). CDR3 residues: CASSFAERELETQYF. DNA for the CDR3: TGTGCCAGCAGCTTTGCCGAGCGGGAGTTAGAGACCCAGTACTTC.

J is TRBJ2-2 and V is TRBV18; TRBD1 is a possible D gene (6 bases). CDR1 and CDR2 (germline): KGHSH, LQKENI. V shed 6 bases and J shed 6 bases, with 11 bases lying between them. The CDR3 consists of 13 residues. The CDR3 coding sequence is TGTGCCAGCTCCCGAACAGGGTCCGGGGAGCTGTTTTTT. It translates to CASSRTGSGELFF.

V gene TRBV27 combines with J gene TRBJ2-3; TRBD2 matches at 10 bases. This CDR3 comprises 16 residues. After removal of 8 bases from V and 3 bases from J, the junction contained 11 bases not matched to a gene. The germline V gene encodes CDR1 MNHEY and CDR2 SMNVEV (reference sequence). The CDR3 sequence is CASHALAGSRTDTQYF. CDR3 in DNA: TGTGCCAGCCACGCACTAGCGGGAAGTCGAACAGATACGCAGTATTTT.

This chain joins TRBV19 and TRBJ1-2, with TRBD1 as a possible D gene (6 bases). Germline V gene sequence: CDR1 LNHDA, CDR2 SQIVND (reference sequence). CDR3 length: 14 residues. Between the trimmed V and J ends, which lost 5 bases and 2 bases, there was a span of 12 bases. The CDR3 nucleotides are TGTGCCAGTAGTTGGGGCACAGGGAACTATGGCTACACCTTC. Its protein product is CASSWGTGNYGYTF. The full variable domain, in which reference TRBV19 and TRBJ1-2 provide the parts outside the CDR3, is DGGITQSPKYLFRKEGQNVTLSCEQNLNHDAMYWYRQDPGQGLRLIYYSQIVNDFQKGDIAEGYSVSREKKESFPLTVTSAQKNPTAFYLCASSWGTGNYGYTFGSGTRLTVV.

V usage is TRBV6-1 and J usage is TRBJ1-1, with D unresolved. Trimming shortened V by 1 base and J by 1 base, and 10 bases separated the two germline ends. Germline V gene lookup returns CDR1 MNHNS and CDR2 SASEGT. This CDR3 has 15 residues. CDR3 loop: CASSEVGSRNTEAFF. The CDR3 DNA sequence: TGTGCCAGCAGTGAAGTGGGGAGTCGGAACACTGAAGCTTTCTTT.

This clone was picked up a small number of times. This chain uses TRBV4-1 with TRBJ2-1; D perhaps matches TRBD2 (6 bases). Trimming removed 1 base at V and 5 bases at J, with 6 bases between. In germline, CDR1 is MGHRA, CDR2 YSYEKL. This CDR3 comprises 13 residues. The CDR3 DNA sequence: TGCGCCAGCAGCCAAGGACTAGACAATGAGCAGTTCTTC. Encoded protein: CASSQGLDNEQFF.

As DNA, the CDR3 is TGTGCCAGCAGCTCCAGGTTGGGGACTAGCGGGGTGACAGATACGCAGTATTTT. The encoded protein is CASSSRLGTSGVTDTQYF. The chain carries TRBV7-2 and TRBJ2-3; 13 bases match TRBD2. CDR3 length: 18 amino acids. Germline values: CDR1 SGHTA, CDR2 FQGNSA. The V segment lost 4 bases and the J segment 3 bases; nucleotides outside the gene matches: 10.

This rearrangement joins TRBV5-1 to TRBJ2-1, with 12 bases that match TRBD1. Germline lookup yields CDR1 SGHRS and CDR2 YFSETQ. With 4 bases clipped from V and 10 bases from J, the junction kept 6 bases outside the gene matches. This CDR3 region has 14 residues. Here the CDR3 DNA reads TGCGCCAGCAGCCCCGGGACAGGGGGCTGGGAGCAGTTCTTC. This sequence encodes CASSPGTGGWEQFF.

The chain joins TRBV24-1 to TRBJ1-2, with TRBD1 identical over 9 bases. V lost 3 bases and J lost 6; bases outside the gene matches: 7. The CDR3 totals 15 residues. CDR1 KGHDR and CDR2 SFDVKD come from the germline V gene. In DNA, the CDR3 is TGTGCCACCAGTGATCCAGGACAGGGGAAAGATGGCTACACCTTC. Its protein is CATSDPGQGKDGYTF.

The J gene is TRBJ1-6, the V gene TRBV27; 10 nucleotides line up with TRBD1. The CDR3 loop spans 21 amino acids. The germline gives CDR1 MNHEY, CDR2 SMNVEV (reference sequence). V shed 11 bases, J shed 10 bases, and the junction held 32 bases outside the gene matches. CDR3 coding DNA: TGTGCCCCTTCGGTGGGACAGGGGTCGTCCGGTGTACCTGACCCCCGGTCACCCCTCCACTTT. It yields the protein CAPSVGQGSSGVPDPRSPLHF.

This chain connects TRBV5-1 to TRBJ2-5; 7 nucleotides agree with TRBD2. V lost 0 bases, J lost 4 bases, and 15 bases stayed unmatched. The CDR3 length is 18 residues. Germline lookup yields CDR1 SGHRS and CDR2 YFSETQ. In DNA form, the CDR3 reads TGCGCCAGCAGCTTGGGGTCGGCCAGGGTATCGGGAGGAGAGACCCAGTACTTC. This codes for CASSLGSARVSGGETQYF.

V usage is TRBV10-2 and J usage is TRBJ2-7; 14 bases map to TRBD2. CDR3 length equals 17 residues. The V segment lost 2 bases and the J segment 3 bases; nucleotides outside the gene matches: 6. Germline V CDR1 and CDR2: WSHSY, SAAADI. CDR3 coding DNA: TGCGCCAGCAGTGAGAGCCGGACTAGCGGGGGGTTCTACGAGCAGTACTTC. Amino acids: CASSESRTSGGFYEQYF.

V is TRBV18 and J is TRBJ2-7, with TRBD2 matching over 8 bases. Trimming cost V 3 bases and J 6 bases; bases outside gene matches: 7. This CDR3 is 14 amino acids long. The germline V gene has CDR1 KGHSH and CDR2 LQKENI. The CDR3: CASSPSREGTEQYF. The CDR3 nucleotides read TGTGCCAGCTCACCTTCCCGGGAGGGGACCGAGCAGTACTTC.

The chain recombines TRBV11-2 with TRBJ2-5; possible D gene TRBD1, 6 bases. V was clipped by 3 bases and J by 7 bases, with 15 bases between them. This CDR3 contains 14 residues. Per germline, CDR1 SGHAT and CDR2 FQNNGV. CDR3 coding DNA: TGTGCCAGCAGCTTCGCGGACAGCCTCAGGACCCAGTACTTC. Its protein is CASSFADSLRTQYF.

The chain joins TRBV10-3 to TRBJ2-7, with 8 bases identical to TRBD1. CDR3 length equals 12 residues. V was clipped by 10 bases and J by 3 bases; unmatched bases: 5. Germline V gene sequence: CDR1 ENHRY, CDR2 SYGVKD. The CDR3 nucleotides read TGTGCCACCCGGACAGGGAGCTACGAGCAGTACTTC. This gives the protein CATRTGSYEQYF.

The chain employs TRBV12-3 or TRBV12-4 and TRBJ2-5, with unresolved D. This CDR3 contains 13 residues. Trimming shortened V by 3 bases and J by 3 bases, and 8 bases separated the two germline ends. The CDR3, as DNA: TGTGCCAGCAGTTTGGTGAGAGAAGAGACCCAGTACTTC. Translation: CASSLVREETQYF.

The V gene is TRBV29-1, the J gene TRBJ1-2; tentatively, D is TRBD1 (6 bases). The CDR3 is 14 amino acids. V was trimmed by 3 bases and J by 4 bases, leaving 15 bases between them. Germline V lookup: CDR1 SQVTM, CDR2 ANQGSEA. In DNA, the CDR3 is TGCAGCGTTGAGAGTTTAGGGGGTACCTATGGCTACACCTTC. Translating it yields CSVESLGGTYGYTF. Filled out from reference TRBV29-1 and TRBJ1-2, the complete variable domain reads SAVISQKPSRDICQRGTSLTIQCQVDSQVTMMFWYRQQPGQSLTLIATANQGSEATYESGFVIDKFPISRPNLTFSTLTVSNMSPEDSSIYLCSVESLGGTYGYTFGSGTRLTVV.

V and J are TRBV21-1 and TRBJ1-5. TRBV21-1 is assigned pseudogene status. The CDR3 spans 16 residues. The CDR3 loop is CASSRSLDEGNQPQHF. CDR3 bases: TGTGCCAGCAGCCGGTCACTCGATGAGGGCAATCAGCCCCAGCATTTT.

V gene TRBV5-4 combines with J gene TRBJ2-7, with 8 bases identical to TRBD1. V was clipped by 4 bases and J by 6 bases; unmatched bases: 9. This CDR3 contains 14 residues. Looked up from germline, CDR1 is SGHNT and CDR2 is YYREEE (reference sequence). CDR3 nucleotides: TGTGCCAGCAGCACCCCCGGACAGGGTCGCGAGCAGTACTTC. The encoded protein is CASSTPGQGREQYF.